Listed below are T cell receptor beta chains from one sample, sequenced in a study of identifying expanded T cells in peripheral blood. Some clones are missing from TCRdb's copy, which holds only in-frame ones; the method was immunoSEQ multiplex PCR. The sample gives about 94,000 clones, around 90% of which show up once; approximately 5.4% is in the top ten. Sequenced material: blood. Receptors were obtained from a person aged 18 to 70 in good health. Each CDR3 is given with its conserved first and last residue. Fields, in order: clone size, D gene, J gene, CDR3 length, V gene, CDR3 DNA, CDR3 protein. A D gene is named only where the DNA matches it firmly. Where a row states a size, it is once, few, many or the class of an expanded clone; other rows omit it.

>NA|NA|TRBJ2-5|15|TRBV5-1
TGCGCCAGCAGCTTGGCAAAGGGTTGGGTGGAGACCCAGTACTTC
CASSLAKGWVETQYF
>NA|NA|TRBJ2-3|15|TRBV7-2
TGTGCCAGCAGCTTAGCGGGGAGAACCACAGATACGCAGTATTTT
CASSLAGRTTDTQYF
>NA|NA|TRBJ1-2|15|TRBV5-6
TGTGCCAGCAGCCCGGCGGCAGGAGCTAACTATGGCTACACCTTC
CASSPAAGANYGYTF
>NA|NA|TRBJ1-1|13|TRBV5-1
TGCGCCAGCAGCTTGGCAGGGCCGGATGAAGCTTTCTTT
CASSLAGPDEAFF
>NA|NA|TRBJ1-1|16|TRBV7-9
TGTGCCAGCAGCTTAGCAGGGGCCGCTTTGAACACTGAAGCTTTCTTT
CASSLAGAALNTEAFF
>NA|TRBD1|TRBJ1-5|15|TRBV7-3
TGTGCCAGCAGCTCGGGACAGGGCGGTAATCAGCCCCAGCATTTT
CASSSGQGGNQPQHF
>NA|NA|TRBJ1-1|13|TRBV7-8
TGTGCCAGCAGCTTAGAGCGGAACACTGAAGCTTTCTTT
CASSLERNTEAFF
>NA|TRBD1|TRBJ1-4|15|TRBV18
TGTGCCAGCTCACTCCACCCGGGGACAGAAGAAAAACTGTTTTTT
CASSLHPGTEEKLFF
>NA|TRBD2|TRBJ2-1|15|TRBV7-3
TGTGCCAGCAGCTTTTCCGGGGGGGTTTACAATGAGCAGTTCTTC
CASSFSGGVYNEQFF
>NA|NA|TRBJ1-1|12|TRBV19
TGTGCCAGTACGATTGGAGGGGGTGAAGCTTTCTTT
CASTIGGGEAFF
>NA|TRBD1|TRBJ1-6|15|TRBV2
TGTGCCAGCACTCGGGACAGGGGGCTAAATTCACCCCTCCACTTT
CASTRDRGLNSPLHF
>NA|NA|TRBJ2-7|13|TRBV6-6
TGTGCCAGCAGTTACCGCCCCAGGGACGAGCAGTACTTC
CASSYRPRDEQYF
>NA|TRBD1|TRBJ1-2|12|TRBV10-2
TGCGCCAGCAGGGAAGCAGGGGGTGGCTACACCTTC
CASREAGGGYTF
>few|NA|TRBJ1-6|13|TRBV10-2
TGCGCCAGCAGGGAACAGGGTTATTCACCCCTCCACTTT
CASREQGYSPLHF
>once|NA|TRBJ1-1|14|TRBV7-9
TGTGCCAGCAGCCAGGATGGGCAGGCCACTGAAGCTTTCTTT
CASSQDGQATEAFF
>NA|NA|TRBJ2-2|15|TRBV6-6
TGTGCCAGCAGTTACTCCGGCGGAAACACCGGGGAGCTGTTTTTT
CASSYSGGNTGELFF
>NA|NA|TRBJ1-4|15|TRBV11-2
TGTGCCAGCAGCCTTCCGGGGGCAGGGACTGAAAAACTGTTTTTT
CASSLPGAGTEKLFF
>once|NA|TRBJ2-7|14|TRBV7-9
TGTGCCAGCAGCCTTGTAGATGGGGTAGGGGAGCAGTACTTC
CASSLVDGVGEQYF
>NA|NA|TRBJ2-7|13|TRBV21-1
TGTGCCAGCCCGGGGGGGAACGGGATCGAGCAGTACTTC
CASPGGNGIEQYF
>NA|NA|TRBJ1-3|13|TRBV19
TGTGCCAGTAGTAGCAGGGAGGGAAACACCATATATTTT
CASSSREGNTIYF
>NA|NA|TRBJ1-5|14|TRBV2
TGTGCCAGCAGTGATGGGGGGCCCAATCAGCCCCAGCATTTT
CASSDGGPNQPQHF
>NA|NA|TRBJ2-3|16|TRBV19
TGTGCCAGTAGTACCGGACTTCCCAACGGGGCAGATACGCAGTATTTT
CASSTGLPNGADTQYF
>NA|NA|TRBJ1-3|13|TRBV10-1
TGCGCCAGCAGTGCCAACGGTGGAAACACCATATATTTT
CASSANGGNTIYF
>few|TRBD2|TRBJ2-1|19|TRBV4-1
TGCGCCAGCAGCCAAGATCTATCAACGTTGGGGCTAGCGGGATCGGAAGAGTTCTTC
CASSQDLSTLGLAGSEEFF
>few|NA|TRBJ1-5|14|TRBV2
TGTGCCAGCAGGGGCCCCTCCAGGGAGCAGCCCCAGCATTTT
CASRGPSREQPQHF
>NA|NA|TRBJ1-1|18|TRBV18
TGTGCCAGCTCACCACTTTCAACGGGTGCCCAGGGTAAGGGTGAAGCTTTCTTT
CASSPLSTGAQGKGEAFF